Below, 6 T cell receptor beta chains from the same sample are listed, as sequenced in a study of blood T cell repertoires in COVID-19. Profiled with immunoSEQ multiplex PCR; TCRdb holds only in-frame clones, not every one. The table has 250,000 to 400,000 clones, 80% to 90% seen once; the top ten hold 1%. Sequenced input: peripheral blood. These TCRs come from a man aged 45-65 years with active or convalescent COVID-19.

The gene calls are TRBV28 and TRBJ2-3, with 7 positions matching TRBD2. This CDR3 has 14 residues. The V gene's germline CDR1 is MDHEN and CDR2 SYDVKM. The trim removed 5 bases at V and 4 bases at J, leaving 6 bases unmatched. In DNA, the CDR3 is TGTGCCAGCAGTAAGGGGACTACTCCAGATACGCAGTATTTT. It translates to CASSKGTTPDTQYF.

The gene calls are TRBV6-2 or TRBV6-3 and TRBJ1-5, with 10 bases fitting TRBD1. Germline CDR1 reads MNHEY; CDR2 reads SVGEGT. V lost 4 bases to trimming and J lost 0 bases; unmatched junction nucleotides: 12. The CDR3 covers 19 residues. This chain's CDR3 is CASSSPRDRGAYSNQPQHF. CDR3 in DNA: TGTGCCAGCAGTTCCCCCCGGGACAGGGGTGCCTATAGCAATCAGCCCCAGCATTTT.

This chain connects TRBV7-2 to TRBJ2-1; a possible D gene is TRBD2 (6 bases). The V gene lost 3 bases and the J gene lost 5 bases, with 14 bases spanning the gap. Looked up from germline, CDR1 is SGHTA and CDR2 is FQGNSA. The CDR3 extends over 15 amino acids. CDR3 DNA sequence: TGTGCCAGCAGCTTGGATGTCGGCGGGAACAATGAGCAGTTCTTC. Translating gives CASSLDVGGNNEQFF.

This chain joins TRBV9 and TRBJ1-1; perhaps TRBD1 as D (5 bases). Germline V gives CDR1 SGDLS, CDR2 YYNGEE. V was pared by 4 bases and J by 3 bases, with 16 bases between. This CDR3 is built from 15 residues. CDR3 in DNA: TGTGCCAGCAGCCCTCAGGGTGGGATCCACACTGAAGCTTTCTTT. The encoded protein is CASSPQGGIHTEAFF.

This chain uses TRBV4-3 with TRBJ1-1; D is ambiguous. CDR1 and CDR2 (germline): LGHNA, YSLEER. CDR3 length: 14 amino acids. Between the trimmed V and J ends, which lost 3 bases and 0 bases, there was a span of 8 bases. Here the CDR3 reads CASSHEHLNTEAFF. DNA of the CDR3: TGCGCCAGCAGCCATGAACACCTGAACACTGAAGCTTTCTTT.

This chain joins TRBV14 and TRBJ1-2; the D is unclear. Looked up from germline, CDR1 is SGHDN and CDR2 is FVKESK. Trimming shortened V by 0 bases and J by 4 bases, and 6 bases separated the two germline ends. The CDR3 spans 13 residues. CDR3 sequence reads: CASSQDLSYGYTF. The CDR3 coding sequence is TGTGCCAGCAGCCAAGATCTAAGCTATGGCTACACCTTC. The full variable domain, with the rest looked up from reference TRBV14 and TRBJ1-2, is EAGVTQFPSHSVIEKGQTVTLRCDPISGHDNLYWYRRVMGKEIKFLLHFVKESKQDESGMPNNRFLAERTGGTYSTLKVQPAELEDSGVYFCASSQDLSYGYTFGSGTRLTVV.